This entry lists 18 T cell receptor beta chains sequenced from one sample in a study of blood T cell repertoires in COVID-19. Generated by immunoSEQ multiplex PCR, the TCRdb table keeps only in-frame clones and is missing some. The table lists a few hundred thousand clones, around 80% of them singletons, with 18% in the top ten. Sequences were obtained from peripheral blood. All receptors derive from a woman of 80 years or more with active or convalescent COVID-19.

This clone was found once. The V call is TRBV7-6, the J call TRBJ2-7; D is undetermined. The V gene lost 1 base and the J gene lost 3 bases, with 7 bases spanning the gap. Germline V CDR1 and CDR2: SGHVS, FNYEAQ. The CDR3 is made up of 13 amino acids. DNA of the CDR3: TGTGCCAGCAGCTTAGTTTCCCACTACGAGCAGTACTTC. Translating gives CASSLVSHYEQYF. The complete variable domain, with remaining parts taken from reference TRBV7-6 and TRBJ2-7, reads GAGVSQSPRYKVTKRGQDVALRCDPISGHVSLYWYRQALGQGPEFLTYFNYEAQQDKSGLPNDRFSAERPEGSISTLTIQRTEQRDSAMYRCASSLVSHYEQYFGPGTRLTVT.

The CDR3 spells CASSYTSGGAYNEQFF. CDR3 coding DNA: TGTGCCAGCAGCTACACTAGCGGGGGGGCCTACAATGAGCAGTTCTTC. The chain combines TRBV7-9 with TRBJ2-1; 13 bases agree with TRBD2. V gave up 4 bases and J gave up 2 bases; unmatched junction bases: 2. This CDR3 region has 16 residues. Per germline, CDR1 SEHNR and CDR2 FQNEAQ (reference sequence).

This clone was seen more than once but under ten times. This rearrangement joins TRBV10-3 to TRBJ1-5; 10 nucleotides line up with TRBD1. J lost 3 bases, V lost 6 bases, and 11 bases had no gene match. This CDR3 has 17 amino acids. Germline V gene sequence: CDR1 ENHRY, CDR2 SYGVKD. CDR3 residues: CAIRGGGDRGINQPQHF. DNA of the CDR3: TGTGCCATCAGGGGTGGAGGGGACAGGGGTATCAATCAGCCCCAGCATTTT.

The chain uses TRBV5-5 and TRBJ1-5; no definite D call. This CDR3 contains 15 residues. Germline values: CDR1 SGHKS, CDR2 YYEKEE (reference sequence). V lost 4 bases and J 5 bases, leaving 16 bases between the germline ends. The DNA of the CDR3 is TGTGCCAGCAGCCCCCCGGGAACTAACGATCAGCCCCAGCATTTT. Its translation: CASSPPGTNDQPQHF.

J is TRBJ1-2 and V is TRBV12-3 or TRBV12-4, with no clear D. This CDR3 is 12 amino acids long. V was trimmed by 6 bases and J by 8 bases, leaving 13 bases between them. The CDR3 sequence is CASRQEGGGYTF. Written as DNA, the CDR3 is TGTGCCAGCAGGCAGGAGGGCGGGGGCTACACCTTC.

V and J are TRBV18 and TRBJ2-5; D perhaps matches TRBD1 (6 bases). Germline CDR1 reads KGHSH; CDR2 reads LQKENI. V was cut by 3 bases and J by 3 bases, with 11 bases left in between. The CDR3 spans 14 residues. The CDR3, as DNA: TGTGCCAGCTCACCCCAGTCAGGGGAAGAGACCCAGTACTTC. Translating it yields CASSPQSGEETQYF.

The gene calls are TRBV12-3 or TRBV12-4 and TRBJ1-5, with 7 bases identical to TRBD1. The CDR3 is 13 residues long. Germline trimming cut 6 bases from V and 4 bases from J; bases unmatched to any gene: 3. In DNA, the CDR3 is TGTGCCAGCAGGGGACAGCTGAATCAGCCCCAGCATTTT. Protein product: CASRGQLNQPQHF.

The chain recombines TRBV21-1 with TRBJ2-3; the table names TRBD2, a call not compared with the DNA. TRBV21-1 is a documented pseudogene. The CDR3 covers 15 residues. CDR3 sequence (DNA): TGTGCCAGCAGCATCGGAGGGGCTAGCACAGATACGCAGTATTTT. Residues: CASSIGGASTDTQYF.

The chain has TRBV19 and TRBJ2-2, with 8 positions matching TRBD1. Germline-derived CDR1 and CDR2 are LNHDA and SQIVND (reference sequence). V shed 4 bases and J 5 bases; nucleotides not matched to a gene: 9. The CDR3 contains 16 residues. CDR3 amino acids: CASSTLRTGRTGELFF. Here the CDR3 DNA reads TGTGCCAGTAGTACCCTAAGGACAGGGCGGACCGGGGAGCTGTTTTTT.

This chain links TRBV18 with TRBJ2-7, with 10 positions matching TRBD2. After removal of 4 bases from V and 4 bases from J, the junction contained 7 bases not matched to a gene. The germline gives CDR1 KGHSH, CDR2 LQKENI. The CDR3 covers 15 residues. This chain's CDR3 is CASSHTTSGQYEQYF. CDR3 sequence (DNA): TGTGCCAGCTCACATACGACTAGCGGGCAATACGAGCAGTACTTC.

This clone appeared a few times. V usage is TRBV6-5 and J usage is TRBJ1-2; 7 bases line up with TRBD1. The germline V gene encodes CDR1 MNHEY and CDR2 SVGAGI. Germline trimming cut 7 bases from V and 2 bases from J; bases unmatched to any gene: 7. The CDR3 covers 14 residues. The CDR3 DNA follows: TGTGCCAGCATCCAACAGGGGCGAAACTATGGCTACACCTTC. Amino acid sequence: CASIQQGRNYGYTF.

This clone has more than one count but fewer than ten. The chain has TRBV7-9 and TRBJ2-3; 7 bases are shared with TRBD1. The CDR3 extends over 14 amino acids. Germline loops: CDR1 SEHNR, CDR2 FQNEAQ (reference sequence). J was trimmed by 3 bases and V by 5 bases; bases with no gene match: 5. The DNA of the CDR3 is TGTGCCAGCAGCAGACAGGGTGGTACAGATACGCAGTATTTT. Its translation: CASSRQGGTDTQYF.

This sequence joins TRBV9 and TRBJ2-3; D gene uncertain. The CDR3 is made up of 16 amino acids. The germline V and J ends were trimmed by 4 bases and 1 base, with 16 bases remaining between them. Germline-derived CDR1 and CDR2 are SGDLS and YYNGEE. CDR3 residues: CASSSGLSEGTDTQYF. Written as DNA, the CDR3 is TGTGCCAGCAGCTCAGGCCTTTCAGAAGGCACAGATACGCAGTATTTT.

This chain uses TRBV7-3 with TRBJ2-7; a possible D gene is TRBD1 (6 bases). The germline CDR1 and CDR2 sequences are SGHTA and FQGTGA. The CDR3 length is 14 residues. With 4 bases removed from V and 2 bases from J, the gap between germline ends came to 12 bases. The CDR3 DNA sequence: TGTGCCAGCAGCTCAGGCGACAGGACCTACGAGCAGTACTTC. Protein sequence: CASSSGDRTYEQYF.

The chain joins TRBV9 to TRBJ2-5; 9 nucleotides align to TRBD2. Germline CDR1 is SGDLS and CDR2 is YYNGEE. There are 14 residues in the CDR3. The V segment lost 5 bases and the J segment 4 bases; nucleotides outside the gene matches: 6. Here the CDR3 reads CASRPGLASETQYF. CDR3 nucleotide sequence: TGTGCCAGCAGACCCGGACTAGCGTCAGAGACCCAGTACTTC.

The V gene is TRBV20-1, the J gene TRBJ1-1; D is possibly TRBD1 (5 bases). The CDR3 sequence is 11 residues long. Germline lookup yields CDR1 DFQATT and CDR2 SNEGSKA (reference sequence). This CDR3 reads CRGQDNTEAFF. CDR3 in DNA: TGCAGGGGGCAGGACAACACTGAAGCTTTCTTT.

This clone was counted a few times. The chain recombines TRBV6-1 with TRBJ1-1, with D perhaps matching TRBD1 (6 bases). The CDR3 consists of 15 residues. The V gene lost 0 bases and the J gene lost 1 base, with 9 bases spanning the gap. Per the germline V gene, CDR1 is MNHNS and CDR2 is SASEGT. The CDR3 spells CASSEASQGNTEAFF. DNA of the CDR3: TGTGCCAGCAGTGAAGCCTCACAGGGGAACACTGAAGCTTTCTTT.

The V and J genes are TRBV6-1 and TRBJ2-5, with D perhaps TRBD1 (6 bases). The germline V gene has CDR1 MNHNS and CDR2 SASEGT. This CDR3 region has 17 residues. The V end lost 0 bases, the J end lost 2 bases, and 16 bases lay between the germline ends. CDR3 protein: CASSEAPWSQGQETQYF. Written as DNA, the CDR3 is TGTGCCAGCAGTGAAGCGCCCTGGTCTCAGGGGCAAGAGACCCAGTACTTC.